These T cell receptor beta chains were read from a single sample in a study of human T cells and chemical hapten exposure. A single record per CDR3 protein comes from TCRdb applying MiXCR to the RACE reads. The data contain over 45,000 distinct CDR3 sequences, 7% to 10% of them singletons. The material was whole blood, obtained in connection with sensitization to the hapten diphenylcyclopropenone (DPC). The receptors stem from a woman aged 40 to 50 with alopecia areata. Some clones in this sample may be carry-over from other donors' samples. Both conserved end residues are trimmed from each CDR3. Fields, in order: CDR3 protein, D gene, J gene, V gene. The D gene is left open where the match is weak.

CDR3: ASSLRWSQPQH; D: .; J: TRBJ1-5; V: TRBV7-2
CDR3: ASRSRGHGSPLH; D: TRBD1; J: TRBJ1-6; V: TRBV28
CDR3: ASSFGPGTGASNYGYT; D: TRBD1; J: TRBJ1-2; V: TRBV5-8
CDR3: SARKTGGTGELF; D: TRBD1; J: TRBJ2-2; V: TRBV20-1
CDR3: ASSVNAWGYEQY; D: .; J: TRBJ2-7; V: TRBV9
CDR3: ASSMQGGEKLF; D: .; J: TRBJ1-4; V: TRBV19
CDR3: ASSFRLAGGSAYNEQF; D: TRBD2; J: TRBJ2-1; V: TRBV12-3/TRBV12-4
CDR3: ASSPRGQGNTKAF; D: TRBD1; J: TRBJ1-1; V: TRBV28
CDR3: ASTGQLNEKLF; D: .; J: TRBJ1-4; V: TRBV12-3/TRBV12-4
CDR3: ASTPGNTQY; D: .; J: TRBJ2-3; V: TRBV28
CDR3: ASSSGLKNTEAF; D: .; J: TRBJ1-1; V: TRBV6-2/TRBV6-3
CDR3: ASSDTTANRDTQY; D: .; J: TRBJ2-3; V: TRBV2
CDR3: VMRGGKNTEAF; D: .; J: TRBJ1-1; V: TRBV7-9
CDR3: ASSLAGTSGDTQY; D: TRBD2; J: TRBJ2-3; V: TRBV3-1
CDR3: ASSFKMSEQF; D: .; J: TRBJ2-1; V: TRBV7-6
CDR3: SVSNTEAF; D: .; J: TRBJ1-1; V: TRBV29-1
CDR3: SVAWGLAGGETQY; D: TRBD2; J: TRBJ2-5; V: TRBV29-1
CDR3: ASSRNRGQETQY; D: TRBD1; J: TRBJ2-5; V: TRBV14
CDR3: ASSYTGAEAF; D: TRBD1; J: TRBJ1-1; V: TRBV5-5
CDR3: ASNQGNGYGYT; D: .; J: TRBJ1-2; V: TRBV12-3/TRBV12-4
CDR3: ASSDPNNEQF; D: .; J: TRBJ2-1; V: TRBV25-1
CDR3: ASSRSRTLNEKLF; D: .; J: TRBJ1-4; V: TRBV6-1
CDR3: ACTGRGTDTQY; D: .; J: TRBJ2-3; V: TRBV30
CDR3: SVGAGAGTDTQY; D: .; J: TRBJ2-3; V: TRBV29-1
CDR3: SAIPPGLSNYGYT; D: .; J: TRBJ1-2; V: TRBV20-1
CDR3: ASSGASSERVRSGGPADTQY; D: TRBD2; J: TRBJ2-3; V: TRBV25-1
CDR3: ASSPRPGELF; D: .; J: TRBJ2-2; V: TRBV7-9
CDR3: ASSEDSTYGYT; D: .; J: TRBJ1-2; V: TRBV6-1
CDR3: ASSQGGPSGTDTQY; D: .; J: TRBJ2-3; V: TRBV14
CDR3: AWSVGGVGAQY; D: .; J: TRBJ2-5; V: TRBV30
CDR3: SDGVADEQY; D: .; J: TRBJ2-7; V: TRBV29-1
CDR3: ASSLLGGPQETQY; D: TRBD2; J: TRBJ2-5; V: TRBV5-6
CDR3: SARLGTGTNTGELF; D: TRBD1; J: TRBJ2-2; V: TRBV20-1
CDR3: ASSYDSTYEQY; D: .; J: TRBJ2-7; V: TRBV6-2/TRBV6-3
CDR3: SVEWGDEQF; D: .; J: TRBJ2-1; V: TRBV29-1
CDR3: ASSLNLGTEETQY; D: .; J: TRBJ2-5; V: TRBV7-2
CDR3: ASSLGRDSAYTQY; D: TRBD1; J: TRBJ2-3; V: TRBV13
CDR3: AGGQGYGYT; D: TRBD1; J: TRBJ1-2; V: TRBV7-2
CDR3: ASSLPRPGVPYEQY; D: .; J: TRBJ2-7; V: TRBV11-2
CDR3: ASKRSSTDTQY; D: .; J: TRBJ2-3; V: TRBV5-4
CDR3: ASSLGQGFNTDTQY; D: TRBD1; J: TRBJ2-3; V: TRBV7-7
CDR3: ASSSRENSPLH; D: .; J: TRBJ1-6; V: TRBV6-2/TRBV6-3
CDR3: ASSIASGVYNEQF; D: .; J: TRBJ2-1; V: TRBV19
CDR3: ASSAGYNEQF; D: .; J: TRBJ2-1; V: TRBV14